This TCR beta chain was obtained from a study of T cell changes during pregnancy in multiple sclerosis. The CDR3 sequence is 14 residues long. Germline V CDR1 and CDR2: MGHRA, YSYEKL. V trimming: 4 bases; J trimming: 8 bases; junction bases outside the gene matches: 8. The method was immunoSEQ multiplex PCR; TCRdb's version includes in-frame clones alone and lacks a portion of them. There are some 37,000 clones in the sample; 85% to 95% occur only once, and under 0.45% lies in the top ten. The clonotype originates from a female donor in good health, enrolled as a control in a pregnancy study. Sequences were derived from CD4+ T cells from peripheral blood mononuclear cells, sampled after pregnancy. V and J are TRBV4-1 and TRBJ1-2; TRBD1 matches at 9 bases. The CDR3 here is CASSPQQGAWGYTF. Written as DNA, the CDR3 is TGCGCCAGCAGCCCACAACAGGGGGCATGGGGCTACACCTTC.